This entry lists 31 T cell receptor beta chains sequenced from one sample in a study of post-analysis software for immune sequencing data. General study findings and limits: Roughly five TRBV segments were more frequent in patients than controls; TRBV5-6, TRBV5-1 and TRBV20-1 belonged to this group.

Unique molecular identifiers were present in the TCR beta cDNA libraries. Each CDR3 protein gets one entry after TCRdb re-called the PCR reads with MiXCR. The sample has 740,000 or so distinct CDR3 sequences; approximately 50% are singletons. Antigens of these TCRs are unknown. Sequencing was carried out using blood. The origin of the receptors is a girl aged 10 to 17 with multiple sclerosis.

The V and J genes are TRBV20-1 and TRBJ2-1, with 14 bases aligning to TRBD2. This CDR3 region has 16 residues. J was trimmed by 7 bases and V by 3 bases; bases with no gene match: 8. Germline V gives CDR1 DFQATT, CDR2 SNEGSKA (reference sequence). In nucleotides, the CDR3 is TGCAGTGCTAGGGGGACTAGCGGGAGTTTAGGGAATGAGCAGTTCTTC. Translation gives CSARGTSGSLGNEQFF.

The V call is TRBV27, the J call TRBJ2-3; D might be TRBD1 or TRBD2, each matching 6 bases. The CDR3 spans 15 residues. Germline CDR1 and CDR2: MNHEY and SMNVEV (reference sequence). Deletions cut 0 bases from V and 6 bases from J, with 13 bases between. This CDR3 is CASSLSLGGRDTQYF. CDR3 nucleotide sequence: TGTGCCAGCAGTTTATCATTAGGGGGGAGGGATACGCAGTATTTT.

The chain uses TRBV3-1 and TRBJ2-6; 7 bases are shared with TRBD1. The CDR3 covers 20 residues. V dropped 4 bases and J dropped 4; count of bases not matched to a gene: 19. Germline V gene data show CDR1 as LGHDT and CDR2 as YNNKEL (reference sequence). The CDR3 region has the DNA TGTGCCAGCAGCCCAAGACATGGGTCAGGGGGTCCGCCCGGGGCCAACGTCCTGACTTTC. As protein: CASSPRHGSGGPPGANVLTF. Based on the CDR3 plus reference TRBV3-1 and TRBJ2-6, the full variable domain is DTAVSQTPKYLVTQMGNDKSIKCEQNLGHDTMYWYKQDSKKFLKIMFSYNNKELIINETVPNRFSPKSPDKAHLNLHINSLELGDSAVYFCASSPRHGSGGPPGANVLTFGAGSRLTVL.

This clonotype was detected only a few times. The J gene is TRBJ2-1, the V gene TRBV28; no reliable D call. V lost 6 bases, J lost 15 bases, and 15 bases lay in between. The CDR3 consists of 11 residues. Germline lookup yields CDR1 MDHEN and CDR2 SYDVKM. The CDR3 sequence: CASSLMDGRFF. In DNA form, the CDR3 reads TGTGCCAGCAGCCTTATGGACGGGCGGTTCTTC.

The chain links TRBV20-1 to TRBJ2-1; 7 nucleotides agree with TRBD2. The CDR3 spans 15 residues. The trim removed 3 bases at V and 1 base at J, leaving 6 bases unmatched. CDR1 is DFQATT, CDR2 SNEGSKA, per germline (reference sequence). The CDR3 spells CSASALADSYNEQFF. In DNA, the CDR3 is TGCAGTGCTAGTGCCCTAGCGGATTCCTACAATGAGCAGTTCTTC.

V usage is TRBV12-5 and J usage is TRBJ2-1, with 9 bases lining up with TRBD2. This CDR3 contains 16 residues. In germline, CDR1 is LGHNT, CDR2 FRNRAP. V was clipped by 1 base and J by 7 bases; unmatched bases: 8. CDR3 sequence: CASGLASSGTENEQFF. The CDR3, as DNA: TGTGCTAGTGGTTTGGCCTCTAGCGGGACAGAAAATGAGCAGTTCTTC.

This clonotype was counted between two and nine times. The chain carries TRBV7-2 and TRBJ2-3; TRBD2 aligns across 14 bases. After removal of 5 bases from V and 7 bases from J, the junction contained 5 bases not matched to a gene. The CDR3 loop spans 15 amino acids. CDR1 and CDR2 from the germline V gene are SGHTA and FQGNSA. This chain's CDR3 is CASSPTSGGGNTQYF. CDR3 DNA sequence: TGTGCCAGCAGCCCGACTAGCGGGGGGGGAAATACGCAGTATTTT.

V is TRBV5-1 and J is TRBJ1-2; perhaps TRBD1 as D (5 bases). CDR3 length: 14 residues. Trimming removed 4 bases from V and 2 bases from J, with 12 bases in between. Per germline, CDR1 SGHRS and CDR2 YFSETQ. In DNA form, the CDR3 reads TGCGCCAGCAGCGTAGGGGTACCCAACTATGGCTACACCTTC. This translates into CASSVGVPNYGYTF.

This clonotype was observed a few times. V gene TRBV12-3 or TRBV12-4 combines with J gene TRBJ2-7; D may correspond to TRBD1 or TRBD2 (5 bases each). The V end was cut by 6 bases, the J end by 4 bases, with 16 bases between. This CDR3 contains 14 residues. The CDR3: CASSRGTEPYEQYF. The CDR3 DNA sequence: TGTGCCAGCAGCCGAGGGACCGAACCTTACGAGCAGTACTTC.

The chain combines TRBV4-1 with TRBJ2-3; D may be TRBD2 (5 bases). The CDR3 is 17 amino acids. The V and J ends lost 4 bases and 0 bases respectively, with 17 bases between them. In germline, CDR1 is MGHRA, CDR2 YSYEKL. The CDR3 spells CASSLIAMERSTDTQYF. CDR3 nucleotide sequence: TGCGCCAGCAGCCTCATTGCAATGGAGCGGAGCACAGATACGCAGTATTTT.

The chain combines TRBV7-9 with TRBJ1-2, with TRBD1 matching 10 bases. V dropped 5 bases and J dropped 2; count of bases not matched to a gene: 8. The CDR3 spans 16 residues. In germline, CDR1 is SEHNR, CDR2 FQNEAQ (reference sequence). This chain's CDR3 is CASSPLAGQGNYGYTF. For the CDR3, the DNA is TGTGCCAGCAGCCCCCTAGCGGGACAGGGGAACTATGGCTACACCTTC.

The chain combines TRBV4-2 with TRBJ2-7, with D possibly being TRBD2 (5 bases). CDR1 is LGHNA, CDR2 YNFKEQ, per germline. This CDR3 contains 19 residues. Trimming stripped 3 bases from V and 2 bases from J, with 26 bases between. The CDR3 DNA is TGTGCCAGCAGCCACTTCCCCAGGACGCAGCCGAGGGCTACCTACGAGCAGTACTTC. Translating gives CASSHFPRTQPRATYEQYF.

The chain couples TRBV7-9 to TRBJ1-5; D might be TRBD1 (5 bases). The V gene's germline CDR1 is SEHNR and CDR2 FQNEAQ (reference sequence). This CDR3 has 15 residues. Trimming stripped 0 bases from V and 3 bases from J, with 9 bases between. CDR3 DNA: TGTGCCAGCAGCTTAGCGGGGACTTACAATCAGCCCCAGCATTTT. Encoded protein: CASSLAGTYNQPQHF.

J is TRBJ1-2 and V is TRBV6-6; 8 nucleotides line up with TRBD1. The length of the CDR3 is 15 residues. The germline V gene has CDR1 MNHNY and CDR2 SVGAGI (reference sequence). V lost 6 bases to trimming and J lost 3 bases; unmatched junction nucleotides: 9. The CDR3 DNA follows: TGTGCCAGCAGCCGCGGACAGGGAGAATACTATGGCTACACCTTC. It yields the protein CASSRGQGEYYGYTF.

This rearrangement joins TRBV11-2 to TRBJ2-1; 7 nucleotides align to TRBD2. The V and J ends lost 3 bases and 5 bases, in that order; junction bases with no gene match: 1. CDR1 SGHAT and CDR2 FQNNGV come from the germline V gene. This CDR3 is built from 13 residues. DNA for the CDR3: TGTGCCAGCAGCTTTCGGGGGGACAATGAGCAGTTCTTC. Protein: CASSFRGDNEQFF.

The chain has TRBV29-1 and TRBJ2-1; the D gene could be TRBD1 or TRBD2 (6 bases each). CDR3 length: 12 amino acids. V was pared by 5 bases and J by 6 bases, with 11 bases between. Looked up from germline, CDR1 is SQVTM and CDR2 is ANQGSEA. As DNA, the CDR3 is TGCAGCGTTTGGGGGGCCGGCAATGAGCAGTTCTTC. It codes for CSVWGAGNEQFF.

This rearrangement joins TRBV6-5 to TRBJ1-5, with D unresolved. This CDR3 comprises 13 residues. The V end lost 5 bases, the J end lost 6 bases, and 11 bases lay between the germline ends. Germline CDR1 is MNHEY and CDR2 is SVGAGI. CDR3 sequence reads: CASSGVGAQPQHF. The CDR3 bases are TGTGCCAGCAGTGGAGTCGGAGCTCAGCCCCAGCATTTT.

The rearrangement uses TRBV11-1 and TRBJ2-3; 7 nucleotides line up with TRBD2. Per the germline V gene, CDR1 is SGHAT and CDR2 is FQDESV (reference sequence). Trimming took 2 bases from V and 2 from J; bases not matched to a gene: 10. This CDR3 spans 17 amino acids. The CDR3 region is CASSLRSQAGNTDTQYF. The CDR3, as DNA: TGTGCCAGCAGCTTACGGTCCCAAGCGGGAAACACAGATACGCAGTATTTT.

The rearrangement links TRBV9 to TRBJ2-6; TRBD2 agrees at 14 bases. V lost 3 bases, J lost 4 bases, and 6 bases stayed unmatched. Germline loops: CDR1 SGDLS, CDR2 YYNGEE. CDR3 size: 18 residues. Here the CDR3 DNA reads TGTGCCAGCAGCGGGGGACTAGCGGGAGTATCGGGGGCCAACGTCCTGACTTTC. This encodes CASSGGLAGVSGANVLTF.

This rearrangement joins TRBV6-6 to TRBJ2-7; a weak D match, TRBD2 (5 bases). Germline-derived CDR1 and CDR2 are MNHNY and SVGAGI (reference sequence). Trimming took off 7 bases at V and 7 bases at J, with 14 bases between the two ends. This CDR3 is 12 amino acids long. CDR3 amino acids: CASTRLEGEQYF. The CDR3 nucleotides read TGTGCCAGCACACGTTTAGAGGGTGAGCAGTACTTC.

In its sample, this clonotype was seen a few times. The rearrangement links TRBV29-1 to TRBJ2-5; no definite D call. Germline lookup yields CDR1 SQVTM and CDR2 ANQGSEA. Trimming took 6 bases from V and 0 from J, leaving 8 bases between them. The CDR3 loop spans 12 amino acids. The CDR3 sequence: CSVTKYQETQYF. The CDR3 DNA sequence: TGCAGCGTGACAAAGTACCAAGAGACCCAGTACTTC.

The chain has TRBV29-1 and TRBJ2-3; D not resolved. With 8 bases removed from V and 5 bases from J, the gap between germline ends came to 20 bases. CDR3 length: 14 residues. Per germline, CDR1 SQVTM and CDR2 ANQGSEA. In nucleotides, the CDR3 is TGCAGCACCCGCGGACCCGCACGAGGAGATACGCAGTATTTT. Encoded protein: CSTRGPARGDTQYF.

This clonotype was detected a few times. The chain carries TRBV5-4 and TRBJ2-6, with D perhaps TRBD2 (6 bases). Per germline, CDR1 SGHNT and CDR2 YYREEE (reference sequence). V dropped 0 bases and J dropped 2 bases, with 12 bases sitting between them. The CDR3 contains 17 residues. The CDR3 region has the DNA TGTGCCAGCAGCTTGGGAATCGGAGGGGCTGGGGCCAACGTCCTGACTTTC. It encodes CASSLGIGGAGANVLTF. Together with reference TRBV5-4 and TRBJ2-6, the CDR3 gives the full variable domain: ETGVTQSPTHLIKTRGQQVTLRCSSQSGHNTVSWYQQALGQGPQFIFQYYREEENGRGNFPPRFSGLQFPNYSSELNVNALELDDSALYLCASSLGIGGAGANVLTFGAGSRLTVL.

The chain combines TRBV9 with TRBJ2-5, with no clear D. Trimming left V 0 bases short and J 0 bases short, with 6 bases between. Germline CDR1 SGDLS, CDR2 YYNGEE. This CDR3 has 14 residues. CDR3 loop: CASSVAEDQETQYF. In DNA form, the CDR3 reads TGTGCCAGCAGCGTAGCTGAGGACCAAGAGACCCAGTACTTC. Full variable domain (outside the CDR3, taken from reference TRBV9 and TRBJ2-5): DSGVTQTPKHLITATGQRVTLRCSPRSGDLSVYWYQQSLDQGLQFLIQYYNGEERAKGNILERFSAQQFPDLHSELNLSSLELGDSALYFCASSVAEDQETQYFGPGTRLLVL.

This clonotype appeared a single time. This sequence joins TRBV29-1 and TRBJ2-7; 12 nucleotides line up with TRBD1. The germline V gene encodes CDR1 SQVTM and CDR2 ANQGSEA. V trimming: 3 bases; J trimming: 2 bases; junction bases outside the gene matches: 2. This CDR3 has 14 amino acids. The CDR3 is CSVDGTGGPYEQYF. The CDR3 DNA reads as TGCAGCGTTGATGGGACAGGGGGCCCCTACGAGCAGTACTTC.

As for this clonotype: A junction boundary mismatches the germline segment, possibly from a read error. CDR3 in amino acids: CSVRDPQGGTSQPQHF. DNA for the CDR3: TGCAGTGTTAGAGACCCTCAGGGAGGGACTTCTCAGCCCCAGCATTTT. The chain links TRBV20-1 to TRBJ1-5, with a tentative D call TRBD1 (5 bases). In germline, CDR1 is DFQATT, CDR2 SNEGSKA (reference sequence). The CDR3 loop spans 16 amino acids.

V usage is TRBV20-1 and J usage is TRBJ2-1, with TRBD2 matching 10 bases. Germline CDR1 reads DFQATT; CDR2 reads SNEGSKA (reference sequence). The V segment lost 6 bases and the J segment 5 bases; nucleotides outside the gene matches: 4. This CDR3 has 13 amino acids. The CDR3 DNA follows: TGCAGTGCCCGGACTAGCGGCCACAATGAGCAGTTCTTC. Its translation: CSARTSGHNEQFF.

This clonotype turned up a few times. The V gene is TRBV7-9, the J gene TRBJ2-7; D possibly corresponds to TRBD1 (6 bases). This CDR3 region has 14 residues. V was pared by 6 bases and J by 3 bases, with 15 bases between. Germline V CDR1 and CDR2: SEHNR, FQNEAQ (reference sequence). This CDR3 reads CASSLPGENYEQYF. The CDR3 nucleotides read TGTGCCAGCAGTCTCCCAGGGGAGAACTACGAGCAGTACTTC.

This clonotype was observed a few times. This chain uses TRBV4-1 with TRBJ2-7; TRBD1 matches at 10 bases. The CDR3 totals 16 residues. Trimming took 0 bases from V and 3 from J; bases not matched to a gene: 5. The V gene's germline CDR1 is MGHRA and CDR2 YSYEKL. The CDR3, as DNA: TGCGCCAGCAGCCAAGACCTGGACAGGGGGGTCTACGAGCAGTACTTC. Translating it yields CASSQDLDRGVYEQYF.

In DNA, the CDR3 is TGCAGTGCTAGTATCGAATACCAAGAGACCCAGTACTTC. The encoded protein is CSASIEYQETQYF. This sequence joins TRBV20-1 and TRBJ2-5; no reliable D call. The CDR3 extends over 13 amino acids. CDR1 DFQATT and CDR2 SNEGSKA come from the germline V gene (reference sequence). Trimming pared 3 bases from V and 0 bases from J, leaving 8 bases between.

The chain employs TRBV6-1 and TRBJ1-1; D is unclear. Germline CDR1 and CDR2: MNHNS and SASEGT. Trimming left V 7 bases short and J 4 bases short, with 13 bases between. This CDR3 is built from 13 residues. CDR3 in amino acids: CASKSTTTTEAFF. CDR3 coding DNA: TGTGCCAGCAAATCGACCACAACCACTGAAGCTTTCTTT.